The TCR beta chain under discussion was sequenced for a study of CD8+CD57+ T cells in acquired aplastic anemia. A remark on this clonotype: The junction shows a germline mismatch at one end, possibly a read error.

In patients chosen for sequencing, flow cytometry had shown CD8+CD57+ cell expansion. Genomic DNA acted as the template from which TCR beta VDJ combination and CDR3 sequence profiling were carried out. TCRdb called the reads again in MiXCR, with one record for every CDR3 protein. Here the sample spans roughly 250,000 distinct CDR3 sequences, roughly 82% being singletons. The TCR originated in a human donor with aplastic anemia. Input material: sorted CD4+, CD8+, or CD8+CD57+ T cells (not recorded which) from PBMCs.

CDR3 in DNA: TGTGCCAGCAGCGTCCGTTCCGATACGAACTATTTTTTC. Amino acid sequence: CASSVRSDTNYFF. This chain uses TRBV9 with TRBJ2-5; D is unresolved. This CDR3 has 13 amino acids. Germline V gene data show CDR1 as SGDLS and CDR2 as YYNGEE. Full variable domain (remainder filled in from reference TRBV9 and TRBJ2-5): DSGVTQTPKHLITATGQRVTLRCSPRSGDLSVYWYQQSLDQGLQFLIQYYNGEERAKGNILERFSAQQFPDLHSELNLSSLELGDSALYFCASSVRSDTNYFFGPGTRLLVL.